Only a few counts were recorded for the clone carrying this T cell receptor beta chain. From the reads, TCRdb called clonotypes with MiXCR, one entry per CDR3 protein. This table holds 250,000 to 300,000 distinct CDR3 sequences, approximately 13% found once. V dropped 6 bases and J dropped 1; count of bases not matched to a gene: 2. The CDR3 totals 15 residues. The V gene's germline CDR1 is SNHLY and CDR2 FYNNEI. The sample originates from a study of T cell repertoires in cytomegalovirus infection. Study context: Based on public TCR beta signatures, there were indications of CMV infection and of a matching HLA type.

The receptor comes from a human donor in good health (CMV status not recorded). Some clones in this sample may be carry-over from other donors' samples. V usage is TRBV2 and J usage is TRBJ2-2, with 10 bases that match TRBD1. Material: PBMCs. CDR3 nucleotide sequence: TGTGCCAGCAGAGGACAGGGGGGGAACACCGGGGAGCTGTTTTTT. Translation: CASRGQGGNTGELFF.